This T cell receptor (beta chain) came from a study of cytomegalovirus exposure and HLA in healthy donors. This PCR relied on a set of 60 Vbeta primers and 13 Jbeta primers. Sequenced by immunoSEQ multiplex PCR; TCRdb stores in-frame clones only, minus some. Recorded for this sample: 93,000 or so clones. CDR3 size: 15 residues. Trimming cost V 3 bases and J 2 bases, with 17 bases left between them. Germline lookup yields CDR1 GTSNPN and CDR2 SVGIG (reference sequence). The chain has TRBV30 and TRBJ2-7, with D perhaps TRBD2 (5 bases). This TCR came from a man aged 35 to 55 in good health and CMV-seronegative. The specimen sequenced was PBMCs. In DNA form, the CDR3 reads TGTGCCTGGAGCCGAACGGCGGGTGGGACCTACGAGCAGTACTTC. Its translation: CAWSRTAGGTYEQYF.